This TCR beta chain was recorded in a study of shared clonotypes between healthy human individuals. Study overall: For every donor, three CD4 naive, three CD4 memory, two CD8 naive and one CD8 memory plates were used. Broader study findings: Tissues were not sampled, only blood, and their repertoires likely differ.

On sorted subsets, replicate PCRs used roughly 190 ng DNA, or about 30,000 T cell genomes. Measured with immunoSEQ multiplex PCR; TCRdb has only the in-frame clones, and not every one. The table records over 850,000 clones, about 84% of them present only once. CDR1 MNHEY and CDR2 SVGAGI come from the germline V gene. Trimming left V 4 bases short and J 6 bases short, with 12 bases between. This CDR3 is built from 13 residues. Memory CD4+ cells were the fraction left after CD45RA+ naive selection. In regard to this clone: What it recognizes is unknown.

V gene TRBV6-5 combines with J gene TRBJ1-1; perhaps TRBD1 as D (5 bases). The sequenced sample consisted of memory CD4+ T cells from PBMCs. Subset: CD45RA-negative fraction. The TCR was taken from a man younger than 30 in good health. Some clones in this sample may be carry-over from other donors' samples. CDR3 region: CASSFPGLPEAFF. CDR3 DNA: TGTGCCAGCAGTTTCCCAGGGCTCCCTGAAGCTTTCTTT.